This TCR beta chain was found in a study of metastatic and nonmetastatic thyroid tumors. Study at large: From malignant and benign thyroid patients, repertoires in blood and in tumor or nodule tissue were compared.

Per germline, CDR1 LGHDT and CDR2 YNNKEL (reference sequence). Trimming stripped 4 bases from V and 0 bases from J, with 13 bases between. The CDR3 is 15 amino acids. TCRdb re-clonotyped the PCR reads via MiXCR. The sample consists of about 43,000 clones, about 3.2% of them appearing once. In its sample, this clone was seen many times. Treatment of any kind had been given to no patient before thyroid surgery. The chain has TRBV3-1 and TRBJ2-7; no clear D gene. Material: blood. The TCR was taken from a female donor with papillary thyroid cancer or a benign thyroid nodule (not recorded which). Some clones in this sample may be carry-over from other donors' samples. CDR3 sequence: CASSPRGSFSYEQYF. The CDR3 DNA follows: TGTGCCAGCAGCCCTAGAGGAAGCTTCTCCTACGAGCAGTACTTC.